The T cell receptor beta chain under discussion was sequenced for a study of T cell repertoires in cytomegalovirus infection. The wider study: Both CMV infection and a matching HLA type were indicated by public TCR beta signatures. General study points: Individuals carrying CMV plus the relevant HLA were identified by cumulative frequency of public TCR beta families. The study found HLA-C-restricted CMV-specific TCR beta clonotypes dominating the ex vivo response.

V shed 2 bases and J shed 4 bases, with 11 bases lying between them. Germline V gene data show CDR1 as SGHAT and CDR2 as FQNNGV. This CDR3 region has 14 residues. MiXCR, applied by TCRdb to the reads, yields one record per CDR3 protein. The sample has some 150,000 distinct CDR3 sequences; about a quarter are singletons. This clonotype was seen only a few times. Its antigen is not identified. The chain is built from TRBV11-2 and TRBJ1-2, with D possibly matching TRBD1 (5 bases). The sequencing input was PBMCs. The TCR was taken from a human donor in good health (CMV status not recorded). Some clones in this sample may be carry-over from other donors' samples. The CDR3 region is CASSLNYGTYGYTF. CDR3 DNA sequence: TGTGCCAGCAGCTTAAATTATGGGACCTATGGCTACACCTTC.